This T cell receptor (beta chain) came from a study of T cell responses to AZD1222 COVID-19 vaccine. About the study: Second doses were pooled across both intervals (about 4 or about 12 weeks). Overall study results and limits: Repertoires were sampled only after the peak T cell response. Reportedly, close to half of spike-specific TCRs are directed against unmutated variant regions. White British donors predominated, females outnumbered males, and clonal diversity was possibly underestimated.

About this clone itself: No antigen is known for it.

Generated by immunoSEQ multiplex PCR, the TCRdb table keeps only in-frame clones and is missing some. Of roughly 150,000 clones in the sample, over 75% were seen once. The starting material was peripheral blood, obtained on day 0 of AZD1222 vaccination. This clonotype was sampled from an adult in good health.

CDR3 nucleotide sequence: TGTGCCAGCAGTTCAGTTGGGGGGGCTCATCAGCCCCAGCATTTT. Its protein is CASSSVGGAHQPQHF. The V gene is TRBV7-9, the J gene TRBJ1-5; a possible D gene is TRBD1 (6 bases). Between the trimmed V and J ends, which lost 6 bases and 5 bases, there was a span of 17 bases. Germline CDR1 is SEHNR and CDR2 is FQNEAQ (reference sequence). The CDR3 spans 15 residues.